The 18 T cell receptor beta chains given below trace back to one sample, sequenced in a study of T cells in Graves' hyperthyroidism and ophthalmopathy. The CDR3 regions of TCR beta were amplified from RNA transcripts. The TCR CDR3 first-round RT-PCR relied on the HTBI primer set. MiXCR, run by TCRdb on the multiplex PCR reads, gives a single entry per CDR3 protein. The sample shows 500,000 to 750,000 distinct CDR3 sequences, 14% of them seen only once. What was sequenced was blood. These receptors originate from a woman aged 18-35 years with Graves' ophthalmopathy.

The chain uses TRBV9 and TRBJ2-2; D not certain. The ends were cut back, 4 bases at V and 2 bases at J, with 6 bases in the middle. Germline V gives CDR1 SGDLS, CDR2 YYNGEE. The CDR3 runs 13 residues. CDR3 protein: CASSTDNTGELFF. CDR3 sequence (DNA): TGTGCCAGCAGCACCGACAACACCGGGGAGCTGTTTTTT.

This clonotype was observed many times. The rearrangement joins TRBV27 to TRBJ2-3; 11 bases are shared with TRBD1. This CDR3 spans 20 amino acids. The V gene end was trimmed by 0 bases and the J gene end by 0 bases; junction bases not matched to a gene: 11. Germline loops: CDR1 MNHEY, CDR2 SMNVEV (reference sequence). The CDR3 region is CASSLSFWDRGFTSTDTQYF. The CDR3 nucleotides are TGTGCCAGCAGTTTATCGTTTTGGGACAGGGGGTTCACTAGCACAGATACGCAGTATTTT.

This clonotype turned up a few times. The chain couples TRBV20-1 to TRBJ2-6; possibly TRBD1 for D (6 bases). The V and J ends lost 1 base and 2 bases respectively, with 9 bases between them. CDR1 and CDR2 from the germline V gene are DFQATT and SNEGSKA (reference sequence). The CDR3 covers 15 residues. CDR3 coding DNA: TGCAGTGCTAGAGTAGGGGGAACTGGGGCCAACGTCCTGACTTTC. Protein sequence: CSARVGGTGANVLTF.

This clonotype was recorded many times. The V and J genes are TRBV27 and TRBJ1-5; D is ambiguous. The CDR3 has 14 residues. Germline V gene data show CDR1 as MNHEY and CDR2 as SMNVEV (reference sequence). Trimming took 3 bases from V and 7 from J, leaving 13 bases between them. The CDR3 region has the DNA TGTGCCAGCAGTTTCATCCGGGAAGGGCAGCCCCAGCATTTT. Translation: CASSFIREGQPQHF.

There are many counts of this clonotype. At one end the junction does not follow the germline gene, possibly because of a read error. The chain employs TRBV12-3 or TRBV12-4 and TRBJ1-1; D unclear. The CDR3 runs 14 residues. CDR3 sequence: CAGSLGWLNTEAFF. CDR3 in DNA: TGTGCCGGCAGTTTAGGATGGTTGAACACTGAAGCTTTCTTT.

The chain combines TRBV27 with TRBJ1-3; D remains unclear. CDR1 and CDR2 (germline): MNHEY, SMNVEV (reference sequence). This CDR3 spans 15 amino acids. Trimming removed 5 bases at V and 0 bases at J, with 11 bases between. CDR3 nucleotide sequence: TGTGCCAGCAGTCCAGCCCGCCCCTCTGGAAACACCATATATTTT. The encoded protein is CASSPARPSGNTIYF.

The CDR3 region has the DNA TGTGCCAGTAGAACCTCTGGCACCAGTCCCTATGGCTACACCTTC. Translation gives CASRTSGTSPYGYTF. The chain combines TRBV19 with TRBJ1-2; no firm D call. Trimming shortened V by 6 bases and J by 4 bases, and 18 bases separated the two germline ends. Germline V gives CDR1 LNHDA, CDR2 SQIVND (reference sequence). The CDR3 contains 15 residues.

In its sample, this clonotype was seen many times. The chain employs TRBV6-1 and TRBJ2-7; 8 bases are shared with TRBD2. The CDR3 loop spans 17 amino acids. After removal of 6 bases from V and 3 bases from J, the junction contained 16 bases not matched to a gene. The germline V gene has CDR1 MNHNS and CDR2 SASEGT. The CDR3 DNA reads as TGTGCCAGCAGCGAAACTAGCGGAAAACAATTTTTCTACGAGCAGTACTTC. As protein: CASSETSGKQFFYEQYF.

The gene calls are TRBV5-6 and TRBJ2-2; D is perhaps TRBD1 (6 bases). Trimming stripped 4 bases from V and 0 bases from J, with 10 bases between. CDR3 length equals 15 residues. Germline CDR1 SGHDT, CDR2 YYEEEE. CDR3 sequence: CASSLRQANTGELFF. CDR3 sequence (DNA): TGTGCCAGCAGCCTACGACAGGCGAACACCGGGGAGCTGTTTTTT.

This clonotype was counted a few times. The rearrangement links TRBV12-3 or TRBV12-4 to TRBJ2-1; the D gene is possibly TRBD2 (6 bases). The length of the CDR3 is 16 residues. V shed 4 bases and J shed 0 bases, with 13 bases lying between them. This CDR3 reads CASSSPDGSSYNEQFF. The CDR3 coding sequence is TGTGCCAGCAGTTCCCCTGACGGGAGCTCCTACAATGAGCAGTTCTTC.

The sample holds many counts of this clonotype. The rearrangement joins TRBV30 to TRBJ1-5; tentative D call: TRBD1 (6 bases). Per the germline V gene, CDR1 is GTSNPN and CDR2 is SVGIG (reference sequence). The CDR3 contains 14 residues. V dropped 3 bases and J dropped 7 bases, with 16 bases sitting between them. The CDR3 region is CAWSTGAGRQPQHF. The DNA for the CDR3 is TGTGCCTGGAGCACGGGGGCAGGGAGACAGCCCCAGCATTTT.

This clonotype was counted between two and nine times. The chain uses TRBV5-4 and TRBJ1-5, with D hard to call. V was cut by 2 bases and J by 0 bases, with 27 bases left in between. This CDR3 spans 21 amino acids. CDR1 is SGHNT and CDR2 is YYREEE in the germline V gene (reference sequence). The CDR3 spells CASSFVPKGAVTPYSNQPQHF. CDR3 bases: TGTGCCAGCAGCTTCGTCCCAAAGGGAGCCGTTACTCCTTATAGCAATCAGCCCCAGCATTTT.

This clonotype turned up a few times. The rearrangement joins TRBV7-6 to TRBJ2-1, with a tentative D call TRBD2 (6 bases). Trimming removed 4 bases at V and 5 bases at J, with 15 bases between. CDR3 length equals 15 residues. Germline-derived CDR1 and CDR2 are SGHVS and FNYEAQ. The CDR3 sequence is CASSSRSGGNNEQFF. Written as DNA, the CDR3 is TGTGCCAGCAGCTCCCGAAGTGGGGGGAACAATGAGCAGTTCTTC.

The V and J genes are TRBV29-1 and TRBJ1-6, with D perhaps TRBD1 (5 bases). V was trimmed by 5 bases and J by 7 bases, leaving 12 bases between them. There are 13 residues in the CDR3. In germline, CDR1 is SQVTM, CDR2 ANQGSEA. CDR3 bases: TGCAGCGTTCGGACACAAAACAATTCACCCCTCCACTTT. As protein: CSVRTQNNSPLHF.

This clonotype was detected many times. V is TRBV7-6 and J is TRBJ1-5; unclear D gene. Germline assignment: CDR1 SGHVS and CDR2 FNYEAQ. Trimming removed 1 base at V and 0 bases at J, with 16 bases between. The CDR3 contains 18 residues. CDR3 residues: CASSLGLAGADSNQPQHF. DNA for the CDR3: TGTGCCAGCAGCTTAGGTTTGGCAGGAGCCGATAGCAATCAGCCCCAGCATTTT.

At least ten counts were recorded for this clonotype. The chain uses TRBV11-3 and TRBJ2-7; D is possibly TRBD1 (6 bases). Germline V gene data show CDR1 as SGHNT and CDR2 as YENEEA. The length of the CDR3 is 14 residues. V was trimmed by 5 bases and J by 3 bases, leaving 14 bases between them. This chain's CDR3 is CASSRRDTIYEQYF. The CDR3 DNA sequence: TGTGCCAGCAGCCGCCGGGACACGATCTACGAGCAGTACTTC.

This sequence joins TRBV12-3 or TRBV12-4 and TRBJ2-5; the match to TRBD2 covers 7 bases. Unmatched junction bases numbered 7, after V lost 5 bases and J lost 1 base. The CDR3 runs 15 residues. As DNA, the CDR3 is TGTGCCAGCAGTCCGGGAGCGGGATTCCAAGAGACCCAGTACTTC. Amino acids: CASSPGAGFQETQYF.

This clonotype appeared many times. The chain employs TRBV12-3 or TRBV12-4 and TRBJ2-1; 7 bases are a match to TRBD2. Trimming removed 2 bases from V and 5 bases from J; junction bases left unmatched: 6. This CDR3 is built from 15 residues. CDR3 coding DNA: TGTGCCAGCAGTTTATCCAGCGGGACCCACAATGAGCAGTTCTTC. The encoded protein is CASSLSSGTHNEQFF.